What follows are 21 T cell receptor beta chains derived from one specimen sequenced in a study of Tregs in tolerant kidney transplant recipients. Clones were read by immunoSEQ multiplex PCR, and TCRdb kept only the in-frame ones, dropping some. Here the sample spans some 110,000 clones, around 94% being singletons. The sample consisted of CD4+ T cells from blood. The receptors were sampled from a human donor in good health.

The chain couples TRBV29-1 to TRBJ2-5; 11 bases agree with TRBD1. V lost 4 bases, J lost 5 bases, and 12 bases stayed unmatched. Germline CDR1 SQVTM, CDR2 ANQGSEA. The CDR3 consists of 16 residues. For the CDR3, the DNA is TGCAGCGTTGTACCCCGGGACAGGGGGTTCGGGGAGACCCAGTACTTC. Translating gives CSVVPRDRGFGETQYF.

This sequence joins TRBV5-1 and TRBJ2-4; 10 nucleotides line up with TRBD2. The CDR3 is made up of 16 amino acids. Trimming took 1 base from V and 0 from J; bases not matched to a gene: 1. Germline V gives CDR1 SGHRS, CDR2 YFSETQ. CDR3 coding DNA: TGCGCCAGCAGCTTGACTAGCGGGATAGCCAAAAACATTCAGTACTTC. Its translation is CASSLTSGIAKNIQYF.

This clone was observed once. The CDR3 spells CASKVQGGYEQYF. The CDR3 DNA follows: TGTGCCAGTAAGGTACAGGGCGGCTACGAGCAGTACTTC. The gene calls are TRBV19 and TRBJ2-7; possibly TRBD1 for D (6 bases). V was clipped by 7 bases and J by 3 bases, with 13 bases between them. Germline CDR1 is LNHDA and CDR2 is SQIVND (reference sequence). This CDR3 is built from 13 residues.

V and J are TRBV7-8 and TRBJ2-5; D gene unclear. In germline, CDR1 is SGHVS, CDR2 FQNEAQ. The CDR3 is 13 amino acids. The germline V and J ends were trimmed by 4 bases and 5 bases, with 11 bases remaining between them. In DNA, the CDR3 is TGTGCCAGCAGCTCTAACTTCGGGGAGACCCAGTACTTC. It is translated as CASSSNFGETQYF.

In nucleotides, the CDR3 is TGTGCCAGCAGTTACTCAGTCTTGAACGAAAAACTGTTTTTT. Translating it yields CASSYSVLNEKLFF. The chain is built from TRBV6-5 and TRBJ1-4; no clear D. Germline CDR1 reads MNHEY; CDR2 reads SVGAGI. The CDR3 consists of 14 residues. Trimming took off 0 bases at V and 8 bases at J, with 10 bases between the two ends.

J is TRBJ2-5 and V is TRBV5-1; 7 nucleotides agree with TRBD1. The germline V gene encodes CDR1 SGHRS and CDR2 YFSETQ. This CDR3 region has 13 residues. V was pared by 2 bases and J by 4 bases, with 2 bases of the junction left unmatched. In DNA, the CDR3 is TGCGCCAGCAGCTTAAGGGGGCCAGAGACCCAGTACTTC. Translating gives CASSLRGPETQYF.

Only a few counts were recorded for this clone. The chain combines TRBV18 with TRBJ1-3; D ambiguous. Germline V lookup: CDR1 KGHSH, CDR2 LQKENI. V dropped 2 bases and J dropped 1 base, with 9 bases sitting between them. The CDR3 runs 15 residues. The CDR3 loop is CASSPVAESGNTIYF. As DNA, the CDR3 is TGTGCCAGCTCACCAGTGGCAGAATCTGGAAACACCATATATTTT.

This chain joins TRBV7-6 and TRBJ1-1; D is possibly TRBD1 (5 bases). There are 13 residues in the CDR3. Trimming removed 5 bases at V and 10 bases at J, with 17 bases between. Germline V gene data show CDR1 as SGHVS and CDR2 as FNYEAQ. The CDR3 nucleotides are TGTGCCAGCAGCCTAAAACAGGATGGGACAGCTTTCTTT. Residues: CASSLKQDGTAFF.

This chain uses TRBV5-1 with TRBJ2-1; 7 bases align to TRBD2. In germline, CDR1 is SGHRS, CDR2 YFSETQ. V lost 4 bases, J lost 2 bases, and 9 bases stayed unmatched. CDR3 size: 16 residues. The CDR3 loop reads CASSPPLAPTYNEQFF. CDR3 coding DNA: TGCGCCAGCAGCCCGCCACTAGCGCCTACCTACAATGAGCAGTTCTTC.

The table lists this clone with a count of one. The CDR3 here is CASSYGGSLSPLHF. The CDR3 nucleotides are TGTGCCAGCAGTTATGGGGGGTCCCTTTCACCCCTCCACTTT. The gene calls are TRBV6-5 and TRBJ1-6; D possibly corresponds to TRBD1 (5 bases). V was pared by 3 bases and J by 9 bases, with 12 bases between. Germline lookup yields CDR1 MNHEY and CDR2 SVGAGI. The CDR3 is 14 residues long.

The genes are TRBV5-8 and TRBJ1-4, with D unresolved. From germline, CDR1 is SGHTS and CDR2 YDEGEE. The CDR3 runs to 15 residues. V was clipped by 6 bases and J by 4 bases, with 16 bases between them. The CDR3 region is CASTADGRFNEKLFF. The CDR3 DNA follows: TGTGCCAGCACCGCAGACGGACGTTTTAATGAAAAACTGTTTTTT.

This clone appeared once. The chain carries TRBV15 and TRBJ2-5, with 8 nucleotides matching TRBD1. Trimming removed 0 bases from V and 1 base from J; junction bases left unmatched: 4. This CDR3 contains 16 residues. Germline V gene sequence: CDR1 LNHNV, CDR2 YYDKDF (reference sequence). DNA for the CDR3: TGTGCCACCAGCAGAGAGGGGACAGGCGCCCAAGAGACCCAGTACTTC. It specifies CATSREGTGAQETQYF.

The chain recombines TRBV5-4 with TRBJ1-2; D uncertain. Per the germline V gene, CDR1 is SGHNT and CDR2 is YYREEE (reference sequence). CDR3 size: 14 residues. The germline V and J ends were trimmed by 4 bases and 3 bases, with 13 bases remaining between them. The CDR3 protein is CASSLPSLYYGYTF. Written as DNA, the CDR3 is TGTGCCAGCAGCCTTCCGAGCTTATACTATGGCTACACCTTC.

This clone was seen a handful of times. The V and J genes are TRBV29-1 and TRBJ1-1; no reliable D call. Germline-derived CDR1 and CDR2 are SQVTM and ANQGSEA. Trimming pared 1 base from V and 0 bases from J, leaving 6 bases between. The CDR3 contains 13 residues. The CDR3 sequence is CSVEVQLNTEAFF. The CDR3 DNA sequence: TGCAGCGTTGAAGTTCAGCTGAACACTGAAGCTTTCTTT.

This sequence joins TRBV5-5 and TRBJ2-2; D not certain. The CDR3 totals 14 residues. Germline assignment: CDR1 SGHKS and CDR2 YYEKEE (reference sequence). Trimming took 0 bases from V and 0 from J, leaving 3 bases between them. As DNA, the CDR3 is TGTGCCAGCAGCTTGGGCCCGAACACCGGGGAGCTGTTTTTT. Protein product: CASSLGPNTGELFF.

This clone was recorded only once. The chain has TRBV5-1 and TRBJ1-5, with D possibly TRBD1 on 5 matching bases. The V gene lost 0 bases and the J gene lost 5 bases, with 6 bases spanning the gap. This CDR3 is built from 13 residues. Germline lookup yields CDR1 SGHRS and CDR2 YFSETQ. CDR3 sequence reads: CASSLEGHQPQHF. CDR3 nucleotide sequence: TGCGCCAGCAGCTTGGAGGGGCATCAGCCCCAGCATTTT.

The V call is TRBV5-8, the J call TRBJ2-4; D is unresolved. Trimming cost V 0 bases and J 2 bases, with 15 bases left between them. Germline V CDR1 and CDR2: SGHTS, YDEGEE. This CDR3 is 17 amino acids long. Here the CDR3 reads CASSLGVVVGTKNIQYF. Here the CDR3 DNA reads TGTGCCAGCAGCTTGGGCGTGGTTGTGGGTACCAAAAACATTCAGTACTTC.

The rearrangement joins TRBV11-2 to TRBJ2-5; D remains unclear. Germline loops: CDR1 SGHAT, CDR2 FQNNGV. V lost 3 bases, J lost 4 bases, and 9 bases lay in between. This CDR3 has 13 residues. CDR3 residues: CASSFGYTETQYF. CDR3 in DNA: TGTGCCAGCAGCTTCGGGTACACAGAGACCCAGTACTTC.

This clone was seen a single time. The V call is TRBV30, the J call TRBJ1-5; possible D gene TRBD1, 5 bases. The CDR3 extends over 17 amino acids. Germline V CDR1 and CDR2: GTSNPN, SVGIG (reference sequence). Trimming removed 0 bases at V and 0 bases at J, with 15 bases between. CDR3 in amino acids: CAWSVGRALYSNQPQHF. CDR3 coding DNA: TGTGCCTGGAGTGTAGGCAGGGCACTCTATAGCAATCAGCCCCAGCATTTT.

The rearrangement uses TRBV18 and TRBJ1-1; no clear D gene. The CDR3 consists of 18 residues. Looked up from germline, CDR1 is KGHSH and CDR2 is LQKENI. V lost 0 bases to trimming and J lost 0 bases, with 17 bases between them. The CDR3 protein is CASSPPRGRGNMNTEAFF. In DNA, the CDR3 is TGTGCCAGCTCACCACCGAGAGGGAGAGGCAACATGAACACTGAAGCTTTCTTT.

This chain links TRBV5-6 with TRBJ1-1, with a tentative D call TRBD1 (6 bases). Trimming took off 3 bases at V and 4 bases at J, with 13 bases between the two ends. The CDR3 length is 14 residues. Per germline, CDR1 SGHDT and CDR2 YYEEEE. The CDR3 here is CASSYRTVGTEAFF. The DNA of the CDR3 is TGTGCCAGCAGCTACCGGACAGTCGGCACTGAAGCTTTCTTT.